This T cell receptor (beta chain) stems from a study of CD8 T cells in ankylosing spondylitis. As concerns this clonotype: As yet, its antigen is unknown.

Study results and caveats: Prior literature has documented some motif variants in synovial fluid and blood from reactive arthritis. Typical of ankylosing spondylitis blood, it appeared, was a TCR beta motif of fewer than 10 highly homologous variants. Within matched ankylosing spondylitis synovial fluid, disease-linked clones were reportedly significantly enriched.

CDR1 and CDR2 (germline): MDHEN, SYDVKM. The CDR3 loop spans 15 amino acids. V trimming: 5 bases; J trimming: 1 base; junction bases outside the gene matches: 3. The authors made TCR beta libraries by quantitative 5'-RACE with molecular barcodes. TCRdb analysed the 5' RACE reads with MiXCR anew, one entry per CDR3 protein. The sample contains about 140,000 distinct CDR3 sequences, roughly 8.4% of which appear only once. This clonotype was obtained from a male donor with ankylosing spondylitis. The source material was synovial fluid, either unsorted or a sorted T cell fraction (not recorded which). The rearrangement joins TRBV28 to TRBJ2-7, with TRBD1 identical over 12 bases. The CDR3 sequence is CASSRDRGQSYEQYF. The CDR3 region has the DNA TGTGCCAGCAGTCGGGACAGGGGGCAGTCCTACGAGCAGTACTTC.